The 31 T cell receptor beta chains in this list originate from one sample, sequenced in a study of post-analysis software for immune sequencing data. Broader study findings: Roughly five TRBV segments, including TRBV5-6, TRBV5-1 and TRBV20-1, were more frequent in patients than controls.

These receptors' antigens are unknown. Presence of unique molecular identifiers characterized the TCR beta cDNA libraries. TCRdb redid the calling of the PCR reads with MiXCR, one entry per CDR3 protein. This table holds roughly 410,000 distinct CDR3 sequences, about a third found once. The sequenced material came from blood. The receptors were gathered from a girl aged 10 to 17 with multiple sclerosis.

The chain couples TRBV4-2 to TRBJ2-3, with D perhaps assigned TRBD1 or TRBD2 (5 bases each). The CDR3 covers 14 residues. Germline lookup yields CDR1 LGHNA and CDR2 YNFKEQ. V shed 2 bases and J shed 2 bases, with 8 bases lying between them. CDR3: CASSQIGTTDTQYF. Here the CDR3 DNA reads TGTGCCAGCAGCCAAATAGGGACCACAGATACGCAGTATTTT.

CDR3 nucleotide sequence: TGTGCCAGCAGTTCGGGACTCAGGAGCTCCTACGAGCAGTACTTC. Translated, it gives CASSSGLRSSYEQYF. The chain joins TRBV28 to TRBJ2-7; possible D gene TRBD2, 6 bases. The V gene's germline CDR1 is MDHEN and CDR2 SYDVKM. Trimming removed 4 bases from V and 0 bases from J, with 13 bases in between. This CDR3 contains 15 residues.

This clonotype was seen only a few times. The V and J genes are TRBV6-2 or TRBV6-3 and TRBJ2-1; 8 positions agree with TRBD2. The CDR3 spans 14 residues. Germline V CDR1 and CDR2: MNHEY, SVGEGT. Trimming took 7 bases from V and 8 from J; bases not matched to a gene: 10. CDR3 DNA sequence: TGTGCCAGCACCTATGGCGGGGGGAAGGATGAGCAGTTCTTC. This codes for CASTYGGGKDEQFF.

Remarks on this clonotype: A much larger clonotype is one base distant, so this may be a read error. V and J are TRBV20-1 and TRBJ2-5; 8 positions match TRBD2. Judging by the DNA end, TRBJ2-7 fits better; the J call may be wrong. Germline assignment: CDR1 DFQATT and CDR2 SNEGSKA (reference sequence). The CDR3 length is 15 residues. In DNA, the CDR3 is TGCAGTGCTAGAGGTATAGCGGGGTTAACCTACGAGCAGTACTTC. Its translation: CSARGIAGLTYEQYF.

This clonotype was found a few times. CDR3 sequence: CASKRGAMDEQFF. The CDR3 nucleotides read TGTGCCAGTAAACGGGGGGCTATGGATGAGCAGTTCTTC. The V gene is TRBV12-3 or TRBV12-4, the J gene TRBJ2-1; the D gene is possibly TRBD2 (7 bases). The CDR3 has 13 residues. Trimming removed 9 bases at V and 8 bases at J, with 17 bases between.

The chain recombines TRBV15 with TRBJ2-4; 7 positions agree with TRBD2. CDR1 is LNHNV and CDR2 is YYDKDF in the germline V gene (reference sequence). The CDR3 has 16 amino acids. V was pared by 4 bases and J by 1 base, with 7 bases of the junction left unmatched. This chain's CDR3 is CATSTRDGRAKNIQYF. CDR3 DNA: TGTGCCACCAGCACGCGGGACGGGAGGGCCAAAAACATTCAGTACTTC.

The count of this clonotype is one. The chain is built from TRBV5-1 and TRBJ2-6; D possibly matches TRBD1 or TRBD2 (5 bases each). The V end was cut by 9 bases, the J end by 4 bases, with 23 bases between. CDR3 length equals 17 residues. Germline V gene sequence: CDR1 SGHRS, CDR2 YFSETQ. CDR3 region: CATSRGVSREGANVLTF. The CDR3 DNA is TGCGCCACCTCAAGAGGGGTTTCACGGGAAGGGGCCAACGTCCTGACTTTC.

This chain joins TRBV30 and TRBJ2-3, with D perhaps assigned TRBD1 or TRBD2 (5 bases each). This CDR3 comprises 16 residues. Per germline, CDR1 GTSNPN and CDR2 SVGIG (reference sequence). The V end was cut by 4 bases, the J end by 1 base, with 18 bases between. The CDR3 loop reads CAWIERGSAGTDTQYF. The CDR3 bases are TGTGCCTGGATCGAACGGGGCTCCGCGGGCACAGATACGCAGTATTTT.

In this sample, this clonotype turned up once. The chain carries TRBV20-1 and TRBJ2-1; maybe TRBD2 (7 bases). V was cut by 3 bases and J by 8 bases, with 17 bases left in between. Germline V gene sequence: CDR1 DFQATT, CDR2 SNEGSKA (reference sequence). This CDR3 contains 14 residues. CDR3: CSARRGGGADEQFF. The CDR3 nucleotides are TGCAGTGCTAGGAGGGGGGGCGGGGCCGATGAGCAGTTCTTC.

The genes are TRBV6-6 and TRBJ1-6; unclear D gene. CDR1 and CDR2 (germline): MNHNY, SVGAGI (reference sequence). Trimming stripped 2 bases from V and 8 bases from J, with 10 bases between. The CDR3 is 14 amino acids. CDR3 protein: CASSYGQSDSPLHF. The CDR3 DNA sequence: TGTGCCAGCAGTTACGGGCAAAGCGATTCACCCCTCCACTTT.

The V and J genes are TRBV2 and TRBJ2-7; TRBD1 is a possible D gene (5 bases). The J call is in doubt because the DNA end fits TRBJ2-5 better. From germline, CDR1 is SNHLY and CDR2 FYNNEI. The CDR3 totals 15 residues. CDR3 nucleotide sequence: TGTGCCGGCACCCGAGGCAGGGCCCTTAAAGAGACCCAGTACTTC. It specifies CAGTRGRALKETQYF.

The chain employs TRBV28 and TRBJ1-1; maybe TRBD1 (6 bases). CDR3 length: 17 residues. In germline, CDR1 is MDHEN, CDR2 SYDVKM. Trimming took off 5 bases at V and 0 bases at J, with 19 bases between the two ends. Here the CDR3 DNA reads TGTGCCAGCAGTCGCTCTACAGGGTCCAAATTGAACACTGAAGCTTTCTTT. Translated: CASSRSTGSKLNTEAFF.

There are a few counts of this clonotype. V is TRBV4-1 and J is TRBJ1-1, with 7 bases that match TRBD1. The CDR3 contains 16 residues. Germline values: CDR1 MGHRA, CDR2 YSYEKL. Trimming took 5 bases from V and 4 from J; bases not matched to a gene: 13. CDR3 coding DNA: TGCGCCAGCAGCGCAAACCCCGGGACAGTGATCACTGAAGCTTTCTTT. This codes for CASSANPGTVITEAFF.

For this clonotype: At one end, the junction sequence differs from germline, possibly due to a read error. The chain couples TRBV7-2 to TRBJ1-5, with D unclear. The CDR3 runs 13 residues. Germline V gives CDR1 SGHTA, CDR2 FQGNSA. In DNA form, the CDR3 reads TGTGCCAGCAGCTTAGTAAGCACTCAGCCCCAGCATTTT. As protein: CASSLVSTQPQHF.

This clonotype was counted between two and nine times. V is TRBV3-1 and J is TRBJ2-1; the match to TRBD2 covers 9 bases. Germline-derived CDR1 and CDR2 are LGHDT and YNNKEL (reference sequence). Losses at the gene ends were 2 bases for V and 0 bases for J; bases not matched to a gene: 8. The CDR3 sequence is 18 residues long. CDR3 sequence reads: CASSQRGRGGPSYNEQFF. The CDR3 DNA follows: TGTGCCAGCAGCCAACGGGGGCGGGGGGGCCCCTCCTACAATGAGCAGTTCTTC.

This clonotype showed up just a few times. The CDR3 region is CASSFVGQVYEQYF. CDR3 DNA: TGCGCCAGCAGCTTCGTTGGACAGGTCTACGAGCAGTACTTC. The chain has TRBV5-1 and TRBJ2-7; 7 positions match TRBD1. CDR1 is SGHRS and CDR2 is YFSETQ in the germline V gene. The junction had 5 bases not matched to a gene; V was cut back by 2 bases and J by 3 bases. The CDR3 spans 14 residues.

With regard to this clonotype: An end of the junction differs from the germline gene, which may be a read error. The chain uses TRBV24-1 and TRBJ2-2; D unresolved. This CDR3 is built from 13 residues. CDR1 and CDR2 (germline): KGHDR, SFDVKD. In DNA, the CDR3 is TGTGTCACCAGTGATTACCGGTCCGGGGAGCTGTTTTTT. This codes for CVTSDYRSGELFF.

This rearrangement joins TRBV20-1 to TRBJ1-1; tentative D call: TRBD1 (6 bases). The CDR3 has 16 residues. The germline gives CDR1 DFQATT, CDR2 SNEGSKA (reference sequence). The V gene lost 5 bases and the J gene lost 0 bases, with 19 bases spanning the gap. CDR3 DNA sequence: TGCAGTGCTGAGTGGCCGACAGGAGGGGTGAACACTGAAGCTTTCTTT. As protein: CSAEWPTGGVNTEAFF.

This clonotype was observed a few times. V gene TRBV3-1 combines with J gene TRBJ1-2; perhaps TRBD1 as D (5 bases). From germline, CDR1 is LGHDT and CDR2 YNNKEL (reference sequence). The CDR3 is made up of 15 amino acids. V lost 1 base and J 1 base, leaving 10 bases between the germline ends. The CDR3 loop is CASSQAPGFNYGYTF. CDR3 in DNA: TGTGCCAGCAGCCAAGCCCCAGGGTTTAACTATGGCTACACCTTC.

The V gene is TRBV6-5, the J gene TRBJ1-5; D is ambiguous. The CDR3 is 16 amino acids. Germline lookup yields CDR1 MNHEY and CDR2 SVGAGI. V lost 5 bases, J lost 0 bases, and 14 bases lay in between. CDR3 DNA sequence: TGTGCCAGCAGTCCCGTCCCCGACATTAGCAATCAGCCCCAGCATTTT. The encoded protein is CASSPVPDISNQPQHF.

This chain links TRBV7-2 with TRBJ2-1; possible D gene TRBD1, 5 bases. The CDR3 consists of 15 residues. Deletions cut 5 bases from V and 2 bases from J, with 13 bases between. Germline V gives CDR1 SGHTA, CDR2 FQGNSA. In DNA, the CDR3 is TGTGCCAGCAGCCCTCAGGGTGGGCCCTACAATGAGCAGTTCTTC. Its protein is CASSPQGGPYNEQFF.

This clonotype was found a few times. The chain employs TRBV28 and TRBJ2-5, with D perhaps matching TRBD1 or TRBD2 (5 bases each). Trimming stripped 4 bases from V and 1 base from J, with 10 bases between. Germline CDR1 reads MDHEN; CDR2 reads SYDVKM. The CDR3 loop spans 14 amino acids. CDR3 amino acids: CASSWDPIQETQYF. The CDR3 coding sequence is TGTGCCAGCAGTTGGGACCCCATCCAAGAGACCCAGTACTTC. Supplemented by reference TRBV28 and TRBJ2-5, the full variable domain reads DVKVTQSSRYLVKRTGEKVFLECVQDMDHENMFWYRQDPGLGLRLIYFSYDVKMKEKGDIPEGYSVSREKKERFSLILESASTNQTSMYLCASSWDPIQETQYFGPGTRLLVL.

The gene calls are TRBV4-1 and TRBJ1-6, with a tentative D call TRBD1 (6 bases). The V end lost 0 bases, the J end lost 16 bases, and 13 bases lay between the germline ends. Germline loops: CDR1 MGHRA, CDR2 YSYEKL. The CDR3 runs to 13 residues. CDR3 protein: CASSQEAGEILHF. The CDR3 DNA reads TGCGCCAGCAGCCAAGAAGCAGGGGAGATACTCCACTTT.

The chain recombines TRBV4-2 with TRBJ2-5, with TRBD2 matching over 8 bases. Germline lookup yields CDR1 LGHNA and CDR2 YNFKEQ. Unmatched junction bases numbered 20, after V lost 0 bases and J lost 2 bases. CDR3 length: 21 residues. DNA for the CDR3: TGTGCCAGCAGCCAAGAACGCGGGGGGCCGGGCCTTCTTCAAGCTCAAGAGACCCAGTACTTC. Translating gives CASSQERGGPGLLQAQETQYF.

The rearrangement uses TRBV7-2 and TRBJ1-5; 10 positions agree with TRBD1. Germline CDR1 and CDR2: SGHTA and FQGNSA. The J segment lost 5 bases and the V segment lost 2 bases, leaving 6 bases of the junction unmatched. The CDR3 has 16 amino acids. The chain's CDR3 is CASSLPTGGDYQPQHF. CDR3 sequence (DNA): TGTGCCAGCAGCTTACCGACAGGGGGCGATTATCAGCCCCAGCATTTT.

This sequence joins TRBV4-3 and TRBJ2-3; D tentatively reads TRBD1 or TRBD2 (5 bases each). V was cut by 0 bases and J by 5 bases, with 12 bases left in between. The germline V gene has CDR1 LGHNA and CDR2 YSLEER. The CDR3 is made up of 15 amino acids. The CDR3 reads CASSQDFRAGDTQYF. The CDR3 DNA reads TGCGCCAGCAGCCAAGATTTCAGGGCGGGAGATACGCAGTATTTT.

This clonotype turned up a few times. The rearrangement joins TRBV20-1 to TRBJ2-3; either TRBD1 or TRBD2 may supply D (6 bases each). This CDR3 region has 13 residues. Germline values: CDR1 DFQATT, CDR2 SNEGSKA (reference sequence). Trimming left V 8 bases short and J 11 bases short, with 23 bases between. CDR3 nucleotides: TGCAGTACCCATATGGGGGGCCTCCGGGTGCAGTATTTT. This translates into CSTHMGGLRVQYF.

The CDR3 nucleotides read TGTGCCAGCACAACAAGGAAAGCGTACAATGAGCAGTTCTTC. It codes for CASTTRKAYNEQFF. The V call is TRBV28, the J call TRBJ2-1; no clear D. The length of the CDR3 is 14 residues. V gave up 7 bases and J gave up 4 bases, with 14 bases separating them. Germline loops: CDR1 MDHEN, CDR2 SYDVKM.

The sample holds a few counts of this clonotype. This chain joins TRBV6-6 and TRBJ1-5; D is ambiguous. Germline-derived CDR1 and CDR2 are MNHNY and SVGAGI (reference sequence). The CDR3 contains 11 residues. Deletions cut 6 bases from V and 4 bases from J, with 4 bases between. The CDR3 loop reads CASSDNQPQHF. CDR3 bases: TGTGCCAGCAGCGATAATCAGCCCCAGCATTTT.

In its sample, this clonotype was seen a few times. The chain employs TRBV9 and TRBJ2-3; D call uncertain. Germline V gene lookup returns CDR1 SGDLS and CDR2 YYNGEE. The length of the CDR3 is 14 residues. Deletions cut 1 base from V and 3 bases from J, with 9 bases between. The CDR3 reads CASSVQSGTDTQYF. The CDR3 nucleotides are TGTGCCAGCAGCGTACAGAGTGGGACAGATACGCAGTATTTT.

This clonotype was observed at least ten times. The chain joins TRBV4-3 to TRBJ2-7; the D is unclear. Germline values: CDR1 LGHNA, CDR2 YSLEER. This CDR3 is built from 15 residues. V dropped 1 base and J dropped 4 bases, with 14 bases sitting between them. CDR3 loop: CASSQASRLKYEQYF. The CDR3 DNA follows: TGCGCCAGCAGCCAAGCGTCGCGGCTGAAATACGAGCAGTACTTC.